This T cell receptor (beta chain) stems from a study of T cells after yellow fever vaccination. A note on this clonotype: Its target is not known.

TCR cDNA, made by 5'RACE template switching, carried an added universal primer site and UMIs. One entry per CDR3 protein, called by TCRdb with MiXCR from the 5' RACE reads. The sample has a few hundred thousand distinct CDR3 sequences, around 3.6% seen once. Whole-study results and caveats: CD4 and CD8 compartments shared a small share of clonotypes.

CDR1 SGHNT and CDR2 YYREEE come from the germline V gene (reference sequence). V dropped 1 base and J dropped 5; count of bases not matched to a gene: 11. The CDR3 loop spans 18 amino acids. Sequencing was performed on PBMCs, taken on the day of the yellow fever booster vaccination. The clonotype comes from a man in his late teens or twenties who received the YFV17D yellow fever vaccine. The J gene is TRBJ2-3, the V gene TRBV5-4; TRBD2 matches 12 bases. The CDR3 DNA reads as TGTGCCAGCAGCTTGAAAAAACTAGCGGGGGGCCTGGAAGATACGCAGTATTTT. This sequence encodes CASSLKKLAGGLEDTQYF.